This T cell receptor beta chain was documented in a study of human T cells and chemical hapten exposure. Study summary: DPC 0.01% went on the upper back by patch test, with reading at 6 days. General observations from the study: DPC sensitization did not alter TCRs above 1 in 1000 frequency.

Via MiXCR, TCRdb re-called the RACE reads, giving one row per CDR3 protein. The sample has some 380,000 distinct CDR3 sequences, about 4.4% seen once. Regarding time point: patch test 1, 2 weeks after DPC sensitization. Treatment: therapeutic diphenylcyclopropenone sensitization with weekly scalp DPC. Every donor had alopecia and was 18 to 70 years old; all were suitable for DPC. Germline CDR1 is MNHEY and CDR2 is SVGAGI. The CDR3 consists of 13 residues. Trimming removed 6 bases from V and 3 bases from J, with 8 bases in between. Concerning this clonotype itself: The antigen is not known.

The sequences come from whole blood, collected in connection with sensitization to the hapten diphenylcyclopropenone (DPC). The chain links TRBV6-5 to TRBJ2-2; D is undetermined. The receptor comes from a woman in her fifties or sixties with alopecia areata. Some clones in this sample may be carry-over from other donors' samples. CDR3: CASRESDTGELFF. DNA of the CDR3: TGTGCCAGCAGGGAGTCGGACACCGGGGAGCTGTTTTTT.